Presented here are 29 T cell receptor beta chains from one specimen sequenced in a study of T cell repertoires in cytomegalovirus infection. TCRdb re-called the reads with MiXCR, one entry per CDR3 protein. Of 500,000 or so distinct CDR3 sequences listed, approximately 15% are singletons. Material: CD8+ T cells from PBMCs. These receptors originate from a human donor in good health (CMV status not recorded). Some clones in this sample may be carry-over from other donors' samples.

This clonotype came up many times. This chain joins TRBV7-9 and TRBJ2-7; the match to TRBD1 covers 10 bases. With 11 bases clipped from V and 5 bases from J, the junction kept 9 bases outside the gene matches. The CDR3 covers 13 residues. Germline CDR1 and CDR2: SEHNR and FQNEAQ (reference sequence). The CDR3 here is CAVQPGQGNEQYF. The DNA for the CDR3 is TGTGCCGTCCAACCGGGACAGGGGAACGAGCAGTACTTC.

This clonotype was picked up many times. The gene calls are TRBV7-8 and TRBJ1-1; D is ambiguous. The CDR3 consists of 13 residues. Germline CDR1 and CDR2: SGHVS and FQNEAQ. The ends were cut back, 5 bases at V and 6 bases at J, with 13 bases in the middle. CDR3 sequence (DNA): TGTGCCAGCAGCGCGGCCCCGGGCGCTGAAGCTTTCTTT. Its protein is CASSAAPGAEAFF.

This clonotype has a count of ten or more. The J gene is TRBJ2-5, the V gene TRBV7-9; D is possibly TRBD2 (6 bases). V shed 4 bases and J shed 2 bases, with 17 bases lying between them. The germline gives CDR1 SEHNR, CDR2 FQNEAQ (reference sequence). The CDR3 covers 16 residues. The CDR3 nucleotides are TGTGCCAGCAGCTACGCCGGGGGTCCGAAGCAAGAGACCCAGTACTTC. As protein: CASSYAGGPKQETQYF.

Concerning this clonotype: A read error may produce the germline difference seen at one junction end. This chain joins TRBV7-2 and TRBJ2-5; 8 bases agree with TRBD2. CDR3 length: 15 residues. Germline values: CDR1 SGHTA, CDR2 FQGNSA. CDR3 residues: CARSYSLAVQETPYF. For the CDR3, the DNA is TGTGCCAGAAGCTACTCACTAGCGGTCCAAGAGACCCCGTACTTC.

This clonotype was observed a handful of times. The J gene is TRBJ2-2, the V gene TRBV5-6; possibly TRBD2 for D (5 bases). V lost 4 bases, J lost 4 bases, and 11 bases lay in between. Germline CDR1 and CDR2: SGHDT and YYEEEE. CDR3 size: 14 residues. CDR3 sequence (DNA): TGTGCCAGCAGCCGGGGTCCCAGCACCGGGGAGCTGTTTTTT. It yields the protein CASSRGPSTGELFF. Full variable domain (outside the CDR3, taken from reference TRBV5-6 and TRBJ2-2): DAGVTQSPTHLIKTRGQQVTLRCSPKSGHDTVSWYQQALGQGPQFIFQYYEEEERQRGNFPDRFSGHQFPNYSSELNVNALLLGDSALYLCASSRGPSTGELFFGEGSRLTVL.

This clonotype was recorded at least ten times. The J gene is TRBJ2-1, the V gene TRBV7-9; 10 bases line up with TRBD2. Losses at the gene ends were 5 bases for V and 6 bases for J; bases not matched to a gene: 4. This CDR3 region has 14 residues. Germline V CDR1 and CDR2: SEHNR, FQNEAQ (reference sequence). CDR3 sequence (DNA): TGTGCCAGCAGCCGGACTAGCGGAGGCAATGAGCAGTTCTTC. Its translation is CASSRTSGGNEQFF.

Many counts were recorded for this clonotype. The chain carries TRBV12-3 or TRBV12-4 and TRBJ2-1, with 9 positions matching TRBD2. With V trimmed by 1 base and J by 7 bases, 5 bases remained unmatched. This CDR3 is built from 15 residues. CDR3 in amino acids: CASSLVAGVDNEQFF. As DNA, the CDR3 is TGTGCCAGCAGTTTAGTAGCGGGAGTAGATAATGAGCAGTTCTTC.

This clonotype has a count of ten or more. The chain has TRBV11-2 and TRBJ2-3; D may be TRBD2 (7 bases). V lost 7 bases to trimming and J lost 6 bases, with 14 bases between them. Germline CDR1 reads SGHAT; CDR2 reads FQNNGV. This CDR3 is 13 amino acids long. The CDR3 spells CASKGGALDTQYF. In nucleotides, the CDR3 is TGTGCCAGCAAGGGGGGGGCCTTGGATACGCAGTATTTT.

This clonotype was seen ten or more times. The chain links TRBV12-5 to TRBJ1-2, with a possible D match to TRBD1 (5 bases). V lost 7 bases and J 6 bases, leaving 12 bases between the germline ends. CDR1 LGHNT and CDR2 FRNRAP come from the germline V gene. The CDR3 is made up of 12 amino acids. CDR3 region: CASALGTHGYTF. CDR3 nucleotides: TGTGCTAGTGCCCTTGGGACCCATGGCTACACCTTC.

Of note for this clonotype: A junction end diverges from the germline sequence, so it may reflect a read error. This chain links TRBV7-3 with TRBJ2-5, with unresolved D. This CDR3 has 14 residues. The germline CDR1 and CDR2 sequences are SGHTA and FQGTGA. In nucleotides, the CDR3 is TGTGCTAGCAGCCCCAGCTGTGAATATGAGACCCAGTACTTC. Translating gives CASSPSCEYETQYF.

This clonotype was seen a few times. The rearrangement joins TRBV5-4 to TRBJ2-1, with 9 bases aligning to TRBD2. This CDR3 is 19 amino acids long. The trim removed 0 bases at V and 0 bases at J, leaving 10 bases unmatched. The germline CDR1 and CDR2 sequences are SGHNT and YYREEE (reference sequence). The CDR3 protein is CASSLEVLAGLGSYNEQFF. CDR3 coding DNA: TGTGCCAGCAGCTTGGAGGTGCTAGCGGGGCTAGGCTCCTACAATGAGCAGTTCTTC.

This clonotype was detected a few times. The CDR3 carries no conserved terminal phenylalanine or tryptophan, so it likely arises from a read error. The V and J genes are TRBV7-9 and TRBJ2-7; D gene ambiguous. The CDR3 is 15 residues long. Germline values: CDR1 SEHNR, CDR2 FQNEAQ (reference sequence). V was shortened by 0 bases and J by 7 bases, with 16 bases between the two germline ends. DNA for the CDR3: TGTGCCAGCAGCTTAGCGAAATTCGCCGACGGAGAGCAGTACTTA. Encoded protein: CASSLAKFADGEQYL.

This clonotype was seen more than once but under ten times. The chain links TRBV11-2 to TRBJ2-2; perhaps TRBD1 as D (6 bases). The CDR3 contains 15 residues. CDR1 and CDR2 (germline): SGHAT, FQNNGV. V shed 10 bases and J shed 2 bases, with 17 bases lying between them. In DNA form, the CDR3 reads TGTGCCATCGCGTGGGGGCCGGGAAACACCGGGGAGCTGTTTTTT. Residues: CAIAWGPGNTGELFF.

The chain joins TRBV7-9 to TRBJ2-1; perhaps TRBD2 as D (6 bases). The CDR3 runs to 14 residues. Per germline, CDR1 SEHNR and CDR2 FQNEAQ (reference sequence). Trimming removed 6 bases at V and 3 bases at J, with 12 bases between. The CDR3 reads CASRGRDLYNEQFF. The CDR3 DNA is TGTGCCAGCAGAGGGCGGGATCTCTACAATGAGCAGTTCTTC.

There are many counts of this clonotype. J is TRBJ1-1 and V is TRBV12-5; no clear D gene. CDR1 and CDR2 (germline): LGHNT, FRNRAP. V gave up 2 bases and J gave up 2 bases, with 6 bases separating them. The CDR3 is 13 residues long. This chain's CDR3 is CASGLTINTEAFF. As DNA, the CDR3 is TGTGCTAGTGGTTTGACGATTAACACTGAAGCTTTCTTT.

The V and J genes are TRBV5-6 and TRBJ2-7; TRBD2 matches 9 bases. CDR1 is SGHDT and CDR2 is YYEEEE in the germline V gene. The junction had 11 bases not matched to a gene; V was cut back by 10 bases and J by 3 bases. The CDR3 runs 14 residues. The CDR3 reads CASQAGTSFYEQYF. The DNA of the CDR3 is TGTGCCTCTCAGGCCGGGACTAGCTTCTACGAGCAGTACTTC.

The chain recombines TRBV4-1 with TRBJ1-1; D perhaps matches TRBD1 (5 bases). The CDR3 consists of 16 residues. The germline CDR1 and CDR2 sequences are MGHRA and YSYEKL. Trimming shortened V by 3 bases and J by 3 bases, and 17 bases separated the two germline ends. CDR3 coding DNA: TGCGCCAGCAGCCAGACAACCATGGGGGTCGACACTGAAGCTTTCTTT. Translating it yields CASSQTTMGVDTEAFF.

The chain is built from TRBV4-1 and TRBJ2-7, with D unresolved. V lost 1 base and J lost 5, with 9 bases in between. In germline, CDR1 is MGHRA, CDR2 YSYEKL. The CDR3 is 13 amino acids. The CDR3: CASSQVRADEQYF. The CDR3 DNA is TGCGCCAGCAGCCAAGTCCGGGCGGACGAGCAGTACTTC.

CDR3 sequence: CASRPTEGGRMFF. The CDR3 DNA sequence: TGCGCCAGCCGCCCGACGGAGGGTGGAAGGATGTTTTTT. This chain links TRBV10-2 with TRBJ1-4; D unclear. This CDR3 has 13 amino acids. V shed 8 bases and J shed 15 bases, with 22 bases lying between them. Germline V CDR1 and CDR2: WSHSY, SAAADI.

This clonotype has a count of ten or more. The chain joins TRBV7-2 to TRBJ2-3; maybe TRBD2 (6 bases). Trimming removed 1 base from V and 4 bases from J, with 9 bases in between. The germline CDR1 and CDR2 sequences are SGHTA and FQGNSA. This CDR3 is built from 14 residues. As DNA, the CDR3 is TGTGCCAGCAGCTTAGAACAGCGGGCAGATACGCAGTATTTT. This gives the protein CASSLEQRADTQYF.

This clonotype was found many times. This chain uses TRBV12-3 or TRBV12-4 with TRBJ2-1; D perhaps matches TRBD1 (5 bases). Trimming stripped 6 bases from V and 9 bases from J, with 24 bases between. The CDR3 totals 16 residues. CDR3 sequence reads: CASRKGRTKVTSEQFF. The CDR3, as DNA: TGTGCCAGCAGGAAAGGACGGACAAAGGTTACAAGTGAGCAGTTCTTC.

The rearrangement joins TRBV20-1 to TRBJ2-7, with a tentative D call TRBD2 (6 bases). V lost 3 bases to trimming and J lost 6 bases, with 33 bases between them. Germline lookup yields CDR1 DFQATT and CDR2 SNEGSKA (reference sequence). The CDR3 loop spans 19 amino acids. CDR3: CSASPPTPIYGTPAVEQYF. The CDR3 DNA is TGCAGTGCTAGCCCACCAACTCCGATTTACGGGACTCCAGCGGTCGAGCAGTACTTC.

On this clonotype itself: Without the conserved terminal phenylalanine or tryptophan, this CDR3 likely stems from a read error. The rearrangement links TRBV15 to TRBJ1-2, with TRBD1 as a possible D gene (5 bases). There are 17 residues in the CDR3. Germline CDR1 and CDR2: LNHNV and YYDKDF (reference sequence). The V end was cut by 5 bases, the J end by 1 base, with 20 bases between. This chain's CDR3 is CATSGILDGGNNYGYTL. The DNA for the CDR3 is TGTGCCACCAGCGGGATATTGGACGGGGGGAATAACTATGGCTACACCTTA.

This chain connects TRBV5-4 to TRBJ2-2, with D maybe TRBD2 (5 bases). The CDR3 totals 16 residues. CDR1 and CDR2 from the germline V gene are SGHNT and YYREEE (reference sequence). V was trimmed by 4 bases and J by 0 bases, leaving 13 bases between them. CDR3 loop: CASSGSAGTNTGELFF. CDR3 sequence (DNA): TGTGCCAGCAGCGGGTCGGCCGGGACGAACACCGGGGAGCTGTTTTTT.

This clonotype was recorded many times. The chain couples TRBV10-3 to TRBJ2-5, with D perhaps matching TRBD2 (5 bases). The CDR3 is made up of 16 amino acids. The V end was cut by 0 bases, the J end by 1 base, with 12 bases between. Germline V CDR1 and CDR2: ENHRY, SYGVKD. The CDR3 spells CAISESAGQFQETQYF. The CDR3 DNA sequence: TGTGCCATCAGTGAGTCCGCGGGTCAGTTCCAAGAGACCCAGTACTTC.

This chain uses TRBV12-3 or TRBV12-4 with TRBJ1-1, with D perhaps matching TRBD1 (6 bases). This CDR3 comprises 14 residues. Trimming pared 4 bases from V and 2 bases from J, leaving 11 bases between. CDR3 DNA sequence: TGTGCCAGCAGTTCGGAGGGGGGAAACACTGAAGCTTTCTTT. Protein sequence: CASSSEGGNTEAFF.

In its sample, this clonotype was seen many times. The chain is built from TRBV7-3 and TRBJ2-3; D perhaps matches TRBD2 (6 bases). This CDR3 is built from 16 residues. The germline V gene encodes CDR1 SGHTA and CDR2 FQGTGA. V was clipped by 1 base and J by 0 bases, with 11 bases between them. For the CDR3, the DNA is TGTGCCAGCAGCTTAATGGCGGGGACTAGCACAGATACGCAGTATTTT. Translated: CASSLMAGTSTDTQYF.

The V gene is TRBV6-6, the J gene TRBJ2-7; either TRBD1 or TRBD2 may supply D (5 bases each). The V gene's germline CDR1 is MNHNY and CDR2 SVGAGI (reference sequence). V lost 0 bases and J lost 6, with 21 bases in between. This CDR3 has 17 amino acids. The CDR3 DNA reads as TGTGCCAGCAGTTACTCGACGGGACCCACCAGGTCGGGCGAGCAGTACTTC. Its translation is CASSYSTGPTRSGEQYF.

At least ten counts were recorded for this clonotype. The rearrangement links TRBV27 to TRBJ2-1; 7 bases agree with TRBD1. The CDR3 consists of 16 residues. V lost 7 bases to trimming and J lost 6 bases; unmatched junction nucleotides: 15. Looked up from germline, CDR1 is MNHEY and CDR2 is SMNVEV (reference sequence). The CDR3 sequence: CASKHTGAWATNEQFF. The CDR3, as DNA: TGTGCCAGCAAACATACAGGGGCGTGGGCCACCAATGAGCAGTTCTTC.